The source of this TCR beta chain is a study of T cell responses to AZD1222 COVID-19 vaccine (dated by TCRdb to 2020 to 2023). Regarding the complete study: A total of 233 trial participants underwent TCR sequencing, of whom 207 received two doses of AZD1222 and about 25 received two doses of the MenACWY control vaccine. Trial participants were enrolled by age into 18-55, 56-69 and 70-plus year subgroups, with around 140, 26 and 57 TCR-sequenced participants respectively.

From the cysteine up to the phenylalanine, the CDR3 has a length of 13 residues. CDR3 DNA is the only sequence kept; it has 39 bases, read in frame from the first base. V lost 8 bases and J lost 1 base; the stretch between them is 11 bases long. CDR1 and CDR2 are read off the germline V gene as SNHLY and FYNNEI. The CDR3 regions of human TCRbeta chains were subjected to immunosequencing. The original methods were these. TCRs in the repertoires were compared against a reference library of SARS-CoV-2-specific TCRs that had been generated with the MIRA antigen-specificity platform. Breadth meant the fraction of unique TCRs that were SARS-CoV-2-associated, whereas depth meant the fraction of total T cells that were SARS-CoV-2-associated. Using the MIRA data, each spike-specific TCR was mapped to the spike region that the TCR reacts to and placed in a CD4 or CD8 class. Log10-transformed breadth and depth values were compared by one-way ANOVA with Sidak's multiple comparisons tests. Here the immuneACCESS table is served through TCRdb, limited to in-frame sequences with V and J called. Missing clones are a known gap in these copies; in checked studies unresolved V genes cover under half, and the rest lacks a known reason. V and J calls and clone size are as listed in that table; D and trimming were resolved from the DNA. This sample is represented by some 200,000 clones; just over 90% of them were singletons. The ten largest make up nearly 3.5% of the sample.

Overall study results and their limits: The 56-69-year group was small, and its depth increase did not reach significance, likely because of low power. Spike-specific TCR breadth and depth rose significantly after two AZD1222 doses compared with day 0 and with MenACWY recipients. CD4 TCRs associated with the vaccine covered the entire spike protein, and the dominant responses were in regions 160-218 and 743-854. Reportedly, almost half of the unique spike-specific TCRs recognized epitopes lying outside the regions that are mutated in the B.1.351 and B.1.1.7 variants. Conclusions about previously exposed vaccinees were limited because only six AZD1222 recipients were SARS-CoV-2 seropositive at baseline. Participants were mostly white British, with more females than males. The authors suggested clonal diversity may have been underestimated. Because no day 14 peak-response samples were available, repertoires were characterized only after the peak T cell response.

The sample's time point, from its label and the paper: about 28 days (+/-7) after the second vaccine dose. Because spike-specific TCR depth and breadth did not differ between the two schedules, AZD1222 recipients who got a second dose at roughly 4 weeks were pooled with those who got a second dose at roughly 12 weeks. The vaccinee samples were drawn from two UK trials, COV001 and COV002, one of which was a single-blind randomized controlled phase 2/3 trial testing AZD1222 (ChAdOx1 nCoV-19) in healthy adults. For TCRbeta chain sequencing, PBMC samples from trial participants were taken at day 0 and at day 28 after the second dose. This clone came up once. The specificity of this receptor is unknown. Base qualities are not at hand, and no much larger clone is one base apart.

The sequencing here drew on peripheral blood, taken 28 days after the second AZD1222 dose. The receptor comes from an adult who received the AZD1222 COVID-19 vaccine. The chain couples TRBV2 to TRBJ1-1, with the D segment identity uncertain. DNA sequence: TGTGCCAGCTCGGCCGCAGAGAACACTGAAGCTTTCTTT. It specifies CASSAAENTEAFF.